The 18 T cell receptor beta chains below come from one sample, sequenced in a study of T cells in localized non-small cell lung cancer. Sequencing used immunoSEQ multiplex PCR; TCRdb keeps in-frame clones, though not all of them. The data show 70,000 to 75,000 clones, around 84% seen once. The starting material was peripheral blood, obtained before any cancer treatment. These receptors all come from a female donor older than 55 with stage I lung adenocarcinoma.

The chain links TRBV6-1 to TRBJ1-1, with a weak D call TRBD1 (5 bases). CDR3 length: 15 amino acids. Germline V gene lookup returns CDR1 MNHNS and CDR2 SASEGT. Trimming stripped 6 bases from V and 10 bases from J, with 24 bases between. CDR3 sequence reads: CASSERMGHLLSAFF. CDR3 sequence (DNA): TGTGCCAGCAGCGAAAGAATGGGGCATTTATTGTCAGCTTTCTTT.

V usage is TRBV28 and J usage is TRBJ2-7, with TRBD1 identical over 12 bases. V was clipped by 5 bases and J by 6 bases; unmatched bases: 8. CDR3 length equals 15 residues. The germline V gene has CDR1 MDHEN and CDR2 SYDVKM. CDR3: CASSPSGQGAREQYF. The CDR3 DNA follows: TGTGCCAGCAGTCCTTCGGGACAGGGGGCCCGCGAGCAGTACTTC.

V is TRBV18 and J is TRBJ2-7; D is possibly TRBD1 or TRBD2 (6 bases each). This CDR3 has 14 residues. V was trimmed by 3 bases and J by 3 bases, leaving 12 bases between them. Germline V gives CDR1 KGHSH, CDR2 LQKENI. DNA for the CDR3: TGTGCCAGCTCACCGCGGGGACACAACTACGAGCAGTACTTC. It is translated as CASSPRGHNYEQYF.

This clone was observed a handful of times. The gene calls are TRBV5-4 and TRBJ2-2; the D call may be TRBD1 or TRBD2 (6 bases each). CDR1 SGHNT and CDR2 YYREEE come from the germline V gene (reference sequence). The V end lost 2 bases, the J end lost 4 bases, and 15 bases lay between the germline ends. CDR3 length: 16 amino acids. The CDR3 region is CASSLGGGLITGELFF. CDR3 nucleotide sequence: TGTGCCAGCAGCTTAGGAGGGGGGCTGATCACCGGGGAGCTGTTTTTT.

In this sample, this clone turned up once. The gene calls are TRBV5-4 and TRBJ1-1, with D possibly TRBD1 on 6 matching bases. Looked up from germline, CDR1 is SGHNT and CDR2 is YYREEE (reference sequence). V lost 1 base and J lost 4, with 11 bases in between. The CDR3 is made up of 14 amino acids. The CDR3 DNA reads as TGTGCCAGCAGCTTGATGGGGGGCGGCACTGAAGCTTTCTTT. It encodes CASSLMGGGTEAFF.

This rearrangement joins TRBV10-2 to TRBJ1-4; 8 bases are a match to TRBD1. Germline assignment: CDR1 WSHSY and CDR2 SAAADI. The V gene end was trimmed by 7 bases and the J gene end by 3 bases; junction bases not matched to a gene: 7. There are 15 residues in the CDR3. The CDR3 reads CASNRQGLANEKLFF. DNA of the CDR3: TGCGCCAGCAACCGACAGGGGCTAGCTAATGAAAAACTGTTTTTT.

This sequence joins TRBV27 and TRBJ1-2, with a possible D match to TRBD1 (6 bases). The ends were cut back, 6 bases at V and 4 bases at J, with 15 bases in the middle. The CDR3 loop spans 14 amino acids. CDR1 MNHEY and CDR2 SMNVEV come from the germline V gene (reference sequence). Here the CDR3 reads CASSSKTGSYGYTF. DNA for the CDR3: TGTGCCAGCAGCTCAAAGACAGGTTCCTATGGCTACACCTTC.

V usage is TRBV7-8 and J usage is TRBJ1-2; D remains ambiguous. This CDR3 has 13 amino acids. Deletions cut 3 bases from V and 3 bases from J, with 8 bases between. The germline V gene encodes CDR1 SGHVS and CDR2 FQNEAQ. CDR3 sequence (DNA): TGTGCCAGCAGCTTTCTAGGGCACTATGGCTACACCTTC. Translating it yields CASSFLGHYGYTF. The whole variable domain, remainder taken from reference TRBV7-8 and TRBJ1-2, is GAGVSQSPRYKVAKRGQDVALRCDPISGHVSLFWYQQALGQGPEFLTYFQNEAQLDKSGLPSDRFFAERPEGSVSTLKIQRTQQEDSAVYLCASSFLGHYGYTFGSGTRLTVV.

This clone was counted a few times. V usage is TRBV2 and J usage is TRBJ1-2; TRBD1 agrees at 7 bases. V dropped 3 bases and J dropped 7; count of bases not matched to a gene: 5. Germline V gene lookup returns CDR1 SNHLY and CDR2 FYNNEI. This CDR3 contains 13 residues. The CDR3 loop is CASSDVQGFGYTF. The CDR3 region has the DNA TGTGCCAGCAGTGATGTACAGGGGTTTGGCTACACCTTC.

V and J are TRBV19 and TRBJ2-1; the D gene is possibly TRBD1 (5 bases). Trimming took 1 base from V and 1 from J, leaving 8 bases between them. Per germline, CDR1 LNHDA and CDR2 SQIVND (reference sequence). The CDR3 contains 15 residues. CDR3 protein: CASSIAQGSYNEQFF. CDR3 bases: TGTGCCAGTAGTATAGCTCAGGGATCCTACAATGAGCAGTTCTTC.

This rearrangement joins TRBV6-1 to TRBJ2-7; maybe TRBD1 (6 bases). V shed 4 bases and J shed 4 bases, with 8 bases lying between them. CDR3 length: 12 residues. CDR1 is MNHNS and CDR2 is SASEGT in the germline V gene. The CDR3 region is CASSGQVYEQYF. The CDR3 region has the DNA TGTGCCAGCAGTGGACAGGTTTACGAGCAGTACTTC.

The chain combines TRBV7-2 with TRBJ2-2, with 12 bases aligning to TRBD2. The junction had 4 bases not matched to a gene; V was cut back by 2 bases and J by 6 bases. This CDR3 spans 16 amino acids. CDR1 and CDR2 (germline): SGHTA, FQGNSA. The CDR3 nucleotides read TGTGCCAGCAGCTTATCCGGGACTAGCGGGCCCGGGGAGCTGTTTTTT. This encodes CASSLSGTSGPGELFF.

On this clone: Germline and junction disagree at one end, which may indicate a read error. Other DNA sequences in the sample encode the same CDR3. The V gene is TRBV19, the J gene TRBJ1-1; a possible D gene is TRBD1 (6 bases). CDR3 length: 13 residues. The germline CDR1 and CDR2 sequences are LNHDA and SQIVND (reference sequence). The CDR3 protein is CASSSTGNTEAFF. For the CDR3, the DNA is TGTGCCAGTAGTTCTACAGGGAACACTGAAGCCTTCTTT.

The V call is TRBV6-5, the J call TRBJ2-7; D may match TRBD1 or TRBD2 (5 bases each). The CDR3 has 14 amino acids. Germline CDR1 reads MNHEY; CDR2 reads SVGAGI. Trimming pared 4 bases from V and 2 bases from J, leaving 12 bases between. DNA for the CDR3: TGTGCCAGCAGTTCCGGGACGGATACCTACGAGCAGTACTTC. Its protein product is CASSSGTDTYEQYF.

V usage is TRBV18 and J usage is TRBJ2-7, with 7 bases matching TRBD1. Germline-derived CDR1 and CDR2 are KGHSH and LQKENI. The CDR3 sequence is 15 residues long. V gave up 2 bases and J gave up 0 bases; unmatched junction bases: 4. This CDR3 is CASSPSTGSSYEQYF. The CDR3 region has the DNA TGTGCCAGCTCACCATCGACAGGGAGCTCCTACGAGCAGTACTTC. Based on the CDR3 plus reference TRBV18 and TRBJ2-7, the full variable domain is NAGVMQNPRHLVRRRGQEARLRCSPMKGHSHVYWYRQLPEEGLKFMVYLQKENIIDESGMPKERFSAEFPKEGPSILRIQQVVRGDSAAYFCASSPSTGSSYEQYFGPGTRLTVT.

The rearrangement joins TRBV29-1 to TRBJ2-3; a weak D match, TRBD2 (6 bases). The CDR3 covers 14 residues. CDR1 and CDR2 from the germline V gene are SQVTM and ANQGSEA. V lost 7 bases to trimming and J lost 4 bases, with 18 bases between them. This CDR3 is CSAAGGSEADTQYF. CDR3 bases: TGCAGCGCTGCCGGGGGTTCTGAGGCAGATACGCAGTATTTT.

The CDR3 DNA reads as TGTGCCAGCAGCCAAGGCCACCCCTTTGGGGGGGGGTCCTACGAGCAGTACTTC. Amino acid sequence: CASSQGHPFGGGSYEQYF. This chain uses TRBV14 with TRBJ2-7; TRBD2 matches at 7 bases. CDR3 size: 18 residues. With 1 base clipped from V and 1 base from J, the junction kept 13 bases outside the gene matches. Germline lookup yields CDR1 SGHDN and CDR2 FVKESK.

This clone has a single count. V is TRBV28 and J is TRBJ2-3; D assignment may be TRBD1 or TRBD2 (6 bases each). V lost 3 bases, J lost 11 bases, and 30 bases lay in between. From germline, CDR1 is MDHEN and CDR2 SYDVKM. There are 18 residues in the CDR3. CDR3 region: CASSFFRDRNRRGERQYF. The CDR3 DNA reads TGTGCCAGCAGTTTTTTTCGGGACCGAAACAGGAGGGGGGAGAGGCAGTATTTT.